This TCR beta chain was recorded in a study of post-analysis software for immune sequencing data. Study-level results: Samples prepared in the same batch strongly co-clustered by F measure. Included in a set of roughly five TRBV segments more frequent in patients than controls were TRBV5-6, TRBV5-1 and TRBV20-1.

Of note for this clonotype: Antigen: not known.

Carried by the TCR beta cDNA libraries were unique molecular identifiers. Each CDR3 protein is one row after TCRdb ran MiXCR on the PCR reads. The table shows approximately 630,000 distinct CDR3 sequences, with 59% occurring only once. The CDR3 contains 14 residues. Germline CDR1 MNHEY, CDR2 SMNVEV (reference sequence). J gave up 4 bases and V 3 bases, and 3 bases lay outside the gene matches. This rearrangement joins TRBV27 to TRBJ2-1; 7 bases agree with TRBD1. What was sequenced was blood. This clonotype originated in a girl aged 2-15 years with multiple sclerosis. The CDR3 DNA follows: TGTGCCAGCAGTTTTTCGGGACAGTACAATGAGCAGTTCTTC. Its translation is CASSFSGQYNEQFF.